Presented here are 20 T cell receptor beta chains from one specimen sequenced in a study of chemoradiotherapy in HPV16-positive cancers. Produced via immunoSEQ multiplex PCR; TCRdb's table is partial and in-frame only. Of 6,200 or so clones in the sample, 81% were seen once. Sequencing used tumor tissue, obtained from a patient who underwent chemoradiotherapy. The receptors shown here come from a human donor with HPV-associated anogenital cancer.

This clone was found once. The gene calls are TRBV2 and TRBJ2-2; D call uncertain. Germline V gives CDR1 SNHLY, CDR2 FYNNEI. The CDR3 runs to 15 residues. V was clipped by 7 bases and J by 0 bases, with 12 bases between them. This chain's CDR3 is CASKPSTANTGELFF. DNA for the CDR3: TGTGCCAGCAAACCCTCAACAGCGAACACCGGGGAGCTGTTTTTT.

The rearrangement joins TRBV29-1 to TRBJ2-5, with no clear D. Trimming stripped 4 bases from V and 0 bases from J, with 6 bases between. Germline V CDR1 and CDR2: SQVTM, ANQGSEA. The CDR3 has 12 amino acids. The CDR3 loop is CSVARYQETQYF. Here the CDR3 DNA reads TGCAGCGTTGCCCGGTACCAAGAGACCCAGTACTTC.

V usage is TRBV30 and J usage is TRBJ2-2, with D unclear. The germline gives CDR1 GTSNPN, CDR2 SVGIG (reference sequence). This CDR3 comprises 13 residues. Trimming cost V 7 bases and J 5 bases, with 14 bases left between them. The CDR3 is CASAWAGTGELFF. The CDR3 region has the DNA TGTGCCTCGGCGTGGGCCGGAACCGGGGAGCTGTTTTTT.

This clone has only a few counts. CDR3 residues: CAISTSEVYTEAFF. The DNA for the CDR3 is TGTGCCATCAGTACGAGTGAGGTTTACACTGAAGCTTTCTTT. The chain is built from TRBV10-3 and TRBJ1-1, with D unresolved. V gave up 5 bases and J gave up 3 bases, with 13 bases separating them. The CDR3 totals 14 residues. Germline loops: CDR1 ENHRY, CDR2 SYGVKD.

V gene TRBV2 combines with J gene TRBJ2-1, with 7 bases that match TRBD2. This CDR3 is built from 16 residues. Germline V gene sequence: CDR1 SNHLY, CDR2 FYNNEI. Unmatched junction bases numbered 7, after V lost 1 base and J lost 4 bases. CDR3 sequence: CASSEVRLAVYNEQFF. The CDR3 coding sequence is TGTGCCAGCAGTGAAGTCAGGCTAGCGGTATACAATGAGCAGTTCTTC.

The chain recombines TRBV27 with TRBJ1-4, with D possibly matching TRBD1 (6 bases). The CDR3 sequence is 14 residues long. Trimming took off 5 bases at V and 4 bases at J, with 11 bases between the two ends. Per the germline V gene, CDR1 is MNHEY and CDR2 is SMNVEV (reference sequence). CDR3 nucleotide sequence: TGTGCCAGCAGTCCCGGGACAATTAATGAAAAACTGTTTTTT. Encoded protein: CASSPGTINEKLFF.

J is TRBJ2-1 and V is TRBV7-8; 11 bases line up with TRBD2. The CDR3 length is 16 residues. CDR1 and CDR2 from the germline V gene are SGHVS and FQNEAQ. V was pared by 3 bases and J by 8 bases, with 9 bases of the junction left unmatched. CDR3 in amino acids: CASSFSSGGAKDEQFF. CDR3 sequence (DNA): TGTGCCAGCAGCTTTAGTAGCGGGGGGGCGAAGGATGAGCAGTTCTTC.

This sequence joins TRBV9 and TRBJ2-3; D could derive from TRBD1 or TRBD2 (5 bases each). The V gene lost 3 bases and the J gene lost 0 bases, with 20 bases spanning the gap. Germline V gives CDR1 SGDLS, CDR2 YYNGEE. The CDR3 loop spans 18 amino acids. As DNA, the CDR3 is TGTGCCAGCAGCGCCCAGGCCCTTCTCGGGGCCAGCACAGATACGCAGTATTTT. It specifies CASSAQALLGASTDTQYF. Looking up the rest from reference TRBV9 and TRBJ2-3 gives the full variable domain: DSGVTQTPKHLITATGQRVTLRCSPRSGDLSVYWYQQSLDQGLQFLIQYYNGEERAKGNILERFSAQQFPDLHSELNLSSLELGDSALYFCASSAQALLGASTDTQYFGPGTRLTVL.

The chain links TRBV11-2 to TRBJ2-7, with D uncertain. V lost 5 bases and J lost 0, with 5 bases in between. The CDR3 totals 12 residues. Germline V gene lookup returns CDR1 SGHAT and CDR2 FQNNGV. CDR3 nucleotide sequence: TGTGCCAGCAGCCCCAGCTCCTACGAGCAGTACTTC. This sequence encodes CASSPSSYEQYF. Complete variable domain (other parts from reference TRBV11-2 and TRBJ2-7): EAGVAQSPRYKIIEKRQSVAFWCNPISGHATLYWYQQILGQGPKLLIQFQNNGVVDDSQLPKDRFSAERLKGVDSTLKIQPAKLEDSAVYLCASSPSSYEQYFGPGTRLTVT.

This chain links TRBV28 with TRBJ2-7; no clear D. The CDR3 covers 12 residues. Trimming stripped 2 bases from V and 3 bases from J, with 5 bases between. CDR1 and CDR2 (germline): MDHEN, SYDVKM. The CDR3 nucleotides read TGTGCCAGCAGTTTAACGGACTACGAGCAGTACTTC. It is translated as CASSLTDYEQYF.

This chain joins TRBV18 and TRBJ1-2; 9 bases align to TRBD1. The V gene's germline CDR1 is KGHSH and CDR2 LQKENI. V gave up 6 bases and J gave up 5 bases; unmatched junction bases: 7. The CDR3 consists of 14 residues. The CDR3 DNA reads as TGTGCCAGCTCTCCCGGGACAGGGAAATATGGCTACACCTTC. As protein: CASSPGTGKYGYTF. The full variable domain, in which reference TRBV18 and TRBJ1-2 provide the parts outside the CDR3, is NAGVMQNPRHLVRRRGQEARLRCSPMKGHSHVYWYRQLPEEGLKFMVYLQKENIIDESGMPKERFSAEFPKEGPSILRIQQVVRGDSAAYFCASSPGTGKYGYTFGSGTRLTVV.

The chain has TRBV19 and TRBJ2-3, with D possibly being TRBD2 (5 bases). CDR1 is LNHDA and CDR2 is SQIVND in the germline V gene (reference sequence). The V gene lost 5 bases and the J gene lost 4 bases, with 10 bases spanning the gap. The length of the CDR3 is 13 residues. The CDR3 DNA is TGTGCCAGTAGTGTGGGAGCAGCAGATACGCAGTATTTT. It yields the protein CASSVGAADTQYF.

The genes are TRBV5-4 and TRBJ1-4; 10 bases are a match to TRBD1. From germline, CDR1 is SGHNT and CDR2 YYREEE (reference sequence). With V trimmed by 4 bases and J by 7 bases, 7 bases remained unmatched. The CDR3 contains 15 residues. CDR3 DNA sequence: TGTGCCAGCAGCCCGGTGACAGGGGGCGGTGAAAAACTGTTTTTT. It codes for CASSPVTGGGEKLFF.

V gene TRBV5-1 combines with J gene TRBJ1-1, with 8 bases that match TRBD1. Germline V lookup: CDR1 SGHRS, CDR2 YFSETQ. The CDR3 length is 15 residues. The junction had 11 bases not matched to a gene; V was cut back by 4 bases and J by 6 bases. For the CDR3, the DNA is TGCGCCAGCAGCATCGGGACAGGAACCACCCCTGAAGCTTTCTTT. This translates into CASSIGTGTTPEAFF.

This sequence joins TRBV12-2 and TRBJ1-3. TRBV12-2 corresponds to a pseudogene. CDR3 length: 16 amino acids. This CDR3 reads CASWGVTPLYGNTIYF. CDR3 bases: TGTGCAAGTTGGGGGGTGACCCCTCTTTATGGAAACACCATATATTTT.

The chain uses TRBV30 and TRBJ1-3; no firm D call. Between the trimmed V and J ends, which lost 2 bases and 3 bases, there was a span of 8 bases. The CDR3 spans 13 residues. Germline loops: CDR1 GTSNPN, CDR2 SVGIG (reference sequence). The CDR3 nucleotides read TGTGCCTGGAGTTACGAATATGGAAACACCATATATTTT. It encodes CAWSYEYGNTIYF.

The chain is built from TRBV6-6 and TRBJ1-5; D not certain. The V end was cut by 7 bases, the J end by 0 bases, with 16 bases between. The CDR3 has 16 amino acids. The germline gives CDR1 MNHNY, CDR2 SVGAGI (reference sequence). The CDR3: CASNLGGSNSNQPQHF. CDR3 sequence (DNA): TGTGCCAGCAACTTGGGAGGCAGCAATAGCAATCAGCCCCAGCATTTT.

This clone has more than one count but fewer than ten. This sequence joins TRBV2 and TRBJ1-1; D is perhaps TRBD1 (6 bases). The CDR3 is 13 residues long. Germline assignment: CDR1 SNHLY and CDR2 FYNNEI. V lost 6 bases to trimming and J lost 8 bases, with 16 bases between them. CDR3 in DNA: TGTGCCAGCAGGCGCGACAGCCAGGGGGAAGCTTTCTTT. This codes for CASRRDSQGEAFF.

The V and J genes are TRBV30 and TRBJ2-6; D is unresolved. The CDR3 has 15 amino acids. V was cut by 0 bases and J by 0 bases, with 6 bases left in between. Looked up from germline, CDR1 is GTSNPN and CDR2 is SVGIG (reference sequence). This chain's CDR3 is CAWSVDNSGANVLTF. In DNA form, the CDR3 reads TGTGCCTGGAGTGTAGACAACTCTGGGGCCAACGTCCTGACTTTC.

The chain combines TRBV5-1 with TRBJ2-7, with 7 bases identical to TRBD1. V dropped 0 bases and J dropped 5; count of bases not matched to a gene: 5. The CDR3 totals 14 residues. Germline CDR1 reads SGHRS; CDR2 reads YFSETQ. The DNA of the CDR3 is TGCGCCAGCAGCTTGGAACAGGGGAGCAACGAGCAGTACTTC. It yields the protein CASSLEQGSNEQYF.